This T cell receptor (beta chain) was documented in a study of cytomegalovirus exposure and HLA in healthy donors. Notes on this clone: Its antigen is not known.

Trimming shortened V by 3 bases and J by 0 bases, and 8 bases separated the two germline ends. The CDR3 runs 14 residues. From germline, CDR1 is MNHEY and CDR2 SMNVEV (reference sequence). The primer mix had 60 Vbeta and 13 Jbeta primers. Clones were read by immunoSEQ multiplex PCR, and TCRdb kept only the in-frame ones, dropping some. The sample lists more than 95,000 clones, 60% to 70% occurring once. Unrecorded immune exposures were likely, despite nominal health at sampling. Findings and caveats of the study: Prediction of most subjects' HLA-A and HLA-B alleles by TCR beta sequences was reportedly accurate. A later analysis reportedly found fewer N-insertions in an Asian-associated ancestry cluster than the approximately 660-donor mean. For most TCR sequences rarity was the rule, although some public TCRs occurred in many donors.

This TCR derives from a woman aged 40 to 50 in good health and CMV-seropositive. The V call is TRBV27, the J call TRBJ1-2; D gene unclear. Sequenced material: PBMCs. The CDR3 region is CASSLAVSNYGYTF. The CDR3 coding sequence is TGTGCCAGCAGTTTGGCGGTTTCTAACTATGGCTACACCTTC.